The entry that follows covers one T cell receptor (beta chain) sequence. Its matching antigen is unknown. The data originate from a study of T cell responses to AZD1222 COVID-19 vaccine. Whole-study results and caveats: The span of vaccine-associated CD4 TCRs extended across spike, with dominance at 160-218 and 743-854.

The V gene's germline CDR1 is LGHDT and CDR2 YNNKEL (reference sequence). V was pared by 1 base and J by 4 bases, with 7 bases between. The CDR3 runs to 13 residues. Produced via immunoSEQ multiplex PCR; TCRdb's table is partial and in-frame only. The sample gives about 270,000 clones, 94% of which show up once; 0.55% is in the top ten. The origin of this receptor is an adult who received the AZD1222 COVID-19 vaccine. This rearrangement joins TRBV3-1 (or the pseudogene TRBV3-2) to TRBJ2-5, with D unclear. Sequences were derived from peripheral blood, sampled 28 days after the second AZD1222 dose. The CDR3 DNA reads as TGTGCCAGCAGCCAAGCAACGAGAGAGACCCAGTACTTC. Translation: CASSQATRETQYF.